These 10 T cell receptor beta chains originate from one sample sequenced in a study of shared clonotypes between healthy human individuals. Clones were read by immunoSEQ multiplex PCR, and TCRdb kept only the in-frame ones, dropping some. The sample lists about 2.2 million clones, just under 95% occurring once. As defined, naive CD8 cells were CD45RO-negative and positively selected for CCR7, with terminally differentiated effector memory CD45RA+ cells excluded. The sequencing sample was made of naive CD8+ T cells from PBMCs. The receptor set was obtained from a man aged 18 to 30 in good health. Some clones in this sample may be carry-over from other donors' samples.

The chain links TRBV27 to TRBJ2-3; D possibly corresponds to TRBD2 (5 bases). Germline V lookup: CDR1 MNHEY, CDR2 SMNVEV (reference sequence). V shed 3 bases and J shed 0 bases, with 10 bases lying between them. The CDR3 spans 15 residues. CDR3: CASSFGVTSTDTQYF. The CDR3 nucleotides read TGTGCCAGCAGTTTCGGGGTAACTAGCACAGATACGCAGTATTTT.

This clone was observed once. The V call is TRBV28, the J call TRBJ1-1; perhaps TRBD1 as D (5 bases). The CDR3 has 14 amino acids. Trimming removed 6 bases at V and 4 bases at J, with 15 bases between. The V gene's germline CDR1 is MDHEN and CDR2 SYDVKM. This chain's CDR3 is CASRSPMGVTEAFF. CDR3 in DNA: TGTGCCAGCAGATCCCCAATGGGGGTCACTGAAGCTTTCTTT.

This sequence joins TRBV27 and TRBJ1-4; D possibly corresponds to TRBD1 (5 bases). Germline CDR1 and CDR2: MNHEY and SMNVEV (reference sequence). This CDR3 region has 14 residues. V dropped 8 bases and J dropped 5 bases, with 15 bases sitting between them. The CDR3 sequence is CASAIRQQNEKLFF. In nucleotides, the CDR3 is TGTGCCAGCGCGATTAGACAGCAGAATGAAAAACTGTTTTTT.

The sample holds a few counts of this clone. The rearrangement links TRBV30 to TRBJ1-1; D unresolved. This CDR3 comprises 13 residues. The V and J ends lost 4 bases and 0 bases respectively, with 9 bases between them. The germline CDR1 and CDR2 sequences are GTSNPN and SVGIG (reference sequence). The CDR3 region is CAWKEVMNTEAFF. Written as DNA, the CDR3 is TGTGCCTGGAAGGAGGTTATGAACACTGAAGCTTTCTTT.

A note on this clone: In the same sample, other DNA sequences code for this CDR3. The chain combines TRBV27 with TRBJ2-7, with D unresolved. The CDR3 extends over 13 amino acids. Germline V gene sequence: CDR1 MNHEY, CDR2 SMNVEV (reference sequence). The germline V and J ends were trimmed by 0 bases and 2 bases, with 5 bases remaining between them. This CDR3 is CASSLSSAYEQYF. The CDR3, as DNA: TGTGCCAGCAGTTTATCGTCCGCCTACGAGCAGTACTTC.

The chain recombines TRBV7-9 with TRBJ2-7; 8 bases align to TRBD1. The V segment lost 4 bases and the J segment 2 bases; nucleotides outside the gene matches: 4. The CDR3 contains 14 residues. Germline V gives CDR1 SEHNR, CDR2 FQNEAQ (reference sequence). CDR3 bases: TGTGCCAGCAGCTCGGACAGGGTGGCCTACGAGCAGTACTTC. It is translated as CASSSDRVAYEQYF. The full variable domain, its missing parts supplied by reference TRBV7-9 and TRBJ2-7, is DTGVSQNPRHKITKRGQNVTFRCDPISEHNRLYWYRQTLGQGPEFLTYFQNEAQLEKSRLLSDRFSAERPKGSFSTLEIQRTEQGDSAMYLCASSSDRVAYEQYFGPGTRLTVT.

The CDR3 sequence: CASSQLDEQYF. Here the CDR3 DNA reads TGTGCCAGCAGCCAATTAGACGAGCAGTACTTC. The chain employs TRBV14 and TRBJ2-7; the D is unclear. Germline CDR1 SGHDN, CDR2 FVKESK. The length of the CDR3 is 11 residues. V shed 2 bases and J shed 5 bases, with 4 bases lying between them.

The chain recombines TRBV27 with TRBJ2-7; D is possibly TRBD2 (6 bases). Germline CDR1 and CDR2: MNHEY and SMNVEV (reference sequence). The ends were cut back, 5 bases at V and 2 bases at J, with 16 bases in the middle. The CDR3 sequence is 15 residues long. As DNA, the CDR3 is TGTGCCAGCAGTCACGCGGGATTCCTCGCCTACGAGCAGTACTTC. As protein: CASSHAGFLAYEQYF.

The CDR3 coding sequence is TGTGCCAGCACCCTAAGCGGGCAGGGAGGGGACATTCAGTACTTC. This sequence encodes CASTLSGQGGDIQYF. The chain is built from TRBV27 and TRBJ2-4; 7 bases are shared with TRBD2. The V and J ends lost 7 bases and 8 bases, in that order; junction bases with no gene match: 14. CDR3 size: 15 residues. Germline V gives CDR1 MNHEY, CDR2 SMNVEV (reference sequence).

This chain joins TRBV23-1 and TRBJ1-5; 7 nucleotides match TRBD1. TRBV23-1 counts as an open reading frame of uncertain function. V lost 2 bases to trimming and J lost 8 bases; unmatched junction nucleotides: 3. The CDR3 sequence is 13 residues long. CDR3 nucleotide sequence: TGCGCCAGCAGTCAACAGGGGGGGAAGCCCCAGCATTTT. It codes for CASSQQGGKPQHF.